These T cell receptor beta chains were read from a single sample in a study of regulatory T cells in long-lasting Graves disease. TCRdb recomputed calls from the multiplex PCR reads with MiXCR, one row per CDR3 protein. The table includes approximately 480,000 distinct CDR3 sequences, about 16% detected once. These data also formed part of another study, on T cells in Graves' hyperthyroidism and ophthalmopathy.

The sequencing used peripheral blood mononuclear cells (PBMCs), collected at new diagnosis, from a patient treated with antithyroid drugs. Receptor source: a man aged 35 to 55 with Graves disease. CDR3s leave out the opening cysteine and the closing phenylalanine or tryptophan. The order of the fields is V gene, CDR3 protein.

>TRBV11-2
ASSWDRGHEQY
>TRBV28
ASRDNYNEQF
>TRBV5-6
ASSTLGTGGTEAF
>TRBV19
ASRRKQGFLIEAF
>TRBV12-3/TRBV12-4
ASSSGEEDTQY
>TRBV4-1
ASSQDFWARGGRPSYEQY
>TRBV7-8
ASSPFPSAGNLYEQY
>TRBV11-3
ASSQRTGRGTEAF
>TRBV30
AWVPGTSVSYDEQF
>TRBV5-1
ASRNRENTEAF